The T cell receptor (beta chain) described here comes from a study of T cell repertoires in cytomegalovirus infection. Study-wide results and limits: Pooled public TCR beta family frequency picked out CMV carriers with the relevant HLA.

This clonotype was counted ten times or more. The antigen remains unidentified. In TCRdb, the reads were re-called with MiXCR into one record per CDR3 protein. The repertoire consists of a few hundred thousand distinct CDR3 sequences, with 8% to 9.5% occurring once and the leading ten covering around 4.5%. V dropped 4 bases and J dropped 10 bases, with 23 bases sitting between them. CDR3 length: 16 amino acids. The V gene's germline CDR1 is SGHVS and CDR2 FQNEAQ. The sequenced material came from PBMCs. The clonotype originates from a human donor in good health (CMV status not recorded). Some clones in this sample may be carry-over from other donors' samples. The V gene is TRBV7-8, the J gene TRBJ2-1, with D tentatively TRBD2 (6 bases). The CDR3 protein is CASSSTSKWGGREQFF. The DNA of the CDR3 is TGTGCCAGCAGCTCAACTAGCAAATGGGGCGGGCGGGAGCAGTTCTTC.